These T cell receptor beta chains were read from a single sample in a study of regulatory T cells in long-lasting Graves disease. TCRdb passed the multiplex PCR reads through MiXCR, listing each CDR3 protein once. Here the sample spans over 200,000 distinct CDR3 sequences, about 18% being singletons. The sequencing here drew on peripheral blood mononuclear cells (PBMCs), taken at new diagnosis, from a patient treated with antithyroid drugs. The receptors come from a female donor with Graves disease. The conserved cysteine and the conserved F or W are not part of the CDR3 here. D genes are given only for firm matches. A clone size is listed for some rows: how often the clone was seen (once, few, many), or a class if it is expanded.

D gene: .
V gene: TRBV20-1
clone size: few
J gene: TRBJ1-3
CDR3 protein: SARAPAGRFGNTIY

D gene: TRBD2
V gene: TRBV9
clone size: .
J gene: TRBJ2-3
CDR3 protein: ASSVEGTSGNADTQY

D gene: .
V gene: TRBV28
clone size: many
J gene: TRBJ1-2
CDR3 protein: ASSFGDDYGYT

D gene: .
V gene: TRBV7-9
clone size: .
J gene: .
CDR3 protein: ASSLGTGAYEQF

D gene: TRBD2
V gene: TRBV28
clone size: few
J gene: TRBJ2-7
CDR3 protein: ASSLLSGRNEQY

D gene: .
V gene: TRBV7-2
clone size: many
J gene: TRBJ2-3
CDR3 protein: ASSLVGSGDTQY

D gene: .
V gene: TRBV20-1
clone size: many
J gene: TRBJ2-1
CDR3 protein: SARGAVLLVGNEQF

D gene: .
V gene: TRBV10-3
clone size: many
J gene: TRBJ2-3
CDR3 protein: AISENPGGTDTQY

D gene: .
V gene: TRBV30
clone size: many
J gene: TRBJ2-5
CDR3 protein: AWSTGLETQY

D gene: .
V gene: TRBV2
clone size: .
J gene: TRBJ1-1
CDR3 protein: ASSGWVLYTEAF

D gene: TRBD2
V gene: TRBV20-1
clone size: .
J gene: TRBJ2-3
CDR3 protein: SATGTSGIIDTQY

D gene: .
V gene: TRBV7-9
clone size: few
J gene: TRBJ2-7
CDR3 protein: ASSSGQFSYEQY

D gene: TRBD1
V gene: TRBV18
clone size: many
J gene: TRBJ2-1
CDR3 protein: ASSPGQGFNEQF

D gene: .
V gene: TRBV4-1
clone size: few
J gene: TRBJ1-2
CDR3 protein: ASSPPGQGFRYGYT

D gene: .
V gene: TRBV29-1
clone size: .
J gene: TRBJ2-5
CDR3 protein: SVDAVYQETQY

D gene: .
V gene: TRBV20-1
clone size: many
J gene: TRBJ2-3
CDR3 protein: SASTLYRDSTDTQY

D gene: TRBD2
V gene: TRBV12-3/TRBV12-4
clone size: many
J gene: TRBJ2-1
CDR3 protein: ASSLLAGANNEQF

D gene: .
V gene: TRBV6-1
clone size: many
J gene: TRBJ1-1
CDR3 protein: ASSRFRGTEAF

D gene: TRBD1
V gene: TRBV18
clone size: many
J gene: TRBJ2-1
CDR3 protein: ASSPGQTYNEQF

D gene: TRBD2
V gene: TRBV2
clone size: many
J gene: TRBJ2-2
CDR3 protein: ASGLAGGPGGELF

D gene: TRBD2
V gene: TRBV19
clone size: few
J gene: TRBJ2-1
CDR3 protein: ASSGRGGRAYNEQF

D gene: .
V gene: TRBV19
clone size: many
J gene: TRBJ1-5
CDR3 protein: ASSMGRRSNQPQH

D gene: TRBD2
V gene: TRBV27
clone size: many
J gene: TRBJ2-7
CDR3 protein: ASSLGSSGTYEQY

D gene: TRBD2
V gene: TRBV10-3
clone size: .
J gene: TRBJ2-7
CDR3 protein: AIGPSGGSYEQY

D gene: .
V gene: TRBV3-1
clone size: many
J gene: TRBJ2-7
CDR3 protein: ASSQVPQPAYEQY

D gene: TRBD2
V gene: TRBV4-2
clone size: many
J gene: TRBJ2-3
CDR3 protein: ASSQDMTGGRGDTQY